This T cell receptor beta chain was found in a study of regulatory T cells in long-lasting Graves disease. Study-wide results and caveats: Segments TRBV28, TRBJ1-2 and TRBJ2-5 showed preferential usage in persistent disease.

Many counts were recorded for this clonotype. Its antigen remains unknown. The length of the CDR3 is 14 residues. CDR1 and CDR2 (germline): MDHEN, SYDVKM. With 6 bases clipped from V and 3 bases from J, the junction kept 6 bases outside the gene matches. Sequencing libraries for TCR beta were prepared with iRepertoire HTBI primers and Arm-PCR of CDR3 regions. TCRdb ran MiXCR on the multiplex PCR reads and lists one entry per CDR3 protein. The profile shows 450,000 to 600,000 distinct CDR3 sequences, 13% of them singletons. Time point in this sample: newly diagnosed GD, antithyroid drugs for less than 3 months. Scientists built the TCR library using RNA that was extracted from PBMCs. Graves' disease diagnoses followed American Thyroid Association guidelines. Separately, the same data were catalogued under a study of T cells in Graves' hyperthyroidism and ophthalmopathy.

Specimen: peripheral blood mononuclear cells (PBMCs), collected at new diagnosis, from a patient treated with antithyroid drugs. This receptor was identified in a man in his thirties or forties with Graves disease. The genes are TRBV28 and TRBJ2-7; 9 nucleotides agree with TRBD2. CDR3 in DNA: TGTGCCAGCAGGAGGCCTAGCGGGAACTACGAGCAGTACTTC. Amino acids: CASRRPSGNYEQYF.